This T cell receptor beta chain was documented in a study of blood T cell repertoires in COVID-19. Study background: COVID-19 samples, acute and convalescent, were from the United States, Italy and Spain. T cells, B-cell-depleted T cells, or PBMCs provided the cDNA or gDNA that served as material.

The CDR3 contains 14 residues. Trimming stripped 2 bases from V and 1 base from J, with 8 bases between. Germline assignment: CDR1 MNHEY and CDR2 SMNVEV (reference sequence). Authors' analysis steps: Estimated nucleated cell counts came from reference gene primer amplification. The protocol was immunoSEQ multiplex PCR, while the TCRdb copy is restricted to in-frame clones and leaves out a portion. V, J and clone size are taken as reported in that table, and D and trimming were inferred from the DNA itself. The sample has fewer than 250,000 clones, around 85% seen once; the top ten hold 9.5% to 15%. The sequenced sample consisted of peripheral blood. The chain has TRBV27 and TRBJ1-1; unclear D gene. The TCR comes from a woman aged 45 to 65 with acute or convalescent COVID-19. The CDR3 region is CASSLGTENTEAFF. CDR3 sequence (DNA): TGTGCCAGCAGTTTAGGAACAGAGAACACTGAAGCTTTCTTT.